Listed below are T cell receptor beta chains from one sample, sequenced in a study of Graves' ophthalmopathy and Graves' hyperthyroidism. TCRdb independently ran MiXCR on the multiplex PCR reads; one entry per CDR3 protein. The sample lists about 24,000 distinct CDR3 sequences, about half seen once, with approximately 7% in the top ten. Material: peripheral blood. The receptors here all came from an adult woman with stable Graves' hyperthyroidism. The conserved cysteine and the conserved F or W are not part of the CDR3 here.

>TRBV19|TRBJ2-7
ASSIGQGISYEQY
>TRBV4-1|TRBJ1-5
ASSRGTSNQPQH
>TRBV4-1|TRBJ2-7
ASSLCGGRAYEQY
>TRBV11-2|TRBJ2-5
ASSTTPGGDWETQY
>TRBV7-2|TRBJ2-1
ASSSPNNEQF
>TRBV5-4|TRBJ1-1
ASSYQGPVAF
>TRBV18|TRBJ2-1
ASSRVGDSNEQF
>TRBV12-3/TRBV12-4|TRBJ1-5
ATLRLGSNQPQH
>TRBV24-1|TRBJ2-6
ATSEGGANVLT
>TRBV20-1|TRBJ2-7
SAGSSGTGGDEQY
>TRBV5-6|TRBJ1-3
ASSWLGTGDGNTIY
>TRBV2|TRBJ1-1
ASSGAGTNEAF
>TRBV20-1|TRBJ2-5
SATVKETQY
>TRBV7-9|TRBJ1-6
ASIGGGGNSPLH
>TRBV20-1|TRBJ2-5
SARPTQY
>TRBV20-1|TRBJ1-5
SAVGQGGQPQH
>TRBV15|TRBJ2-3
ATSGQDTDTQY
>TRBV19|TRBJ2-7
ASSVADRGLEQY
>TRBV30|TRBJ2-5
AWSLRLLAVIQETQY
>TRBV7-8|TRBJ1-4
ANSARDRSKKLF
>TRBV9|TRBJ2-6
ASSVGFGANVLT
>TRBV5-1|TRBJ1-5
ASSFGGSQPQH
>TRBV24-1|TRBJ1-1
ASRKEANTEAF
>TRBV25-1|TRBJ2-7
TSSKQASTYEQY
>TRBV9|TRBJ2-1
ASSVAAVMALRNEQF
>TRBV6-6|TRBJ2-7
ASSYSETLREQY
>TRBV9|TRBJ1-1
ASSVGVGTGEAF
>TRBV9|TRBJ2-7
ASSVGDTYEQY
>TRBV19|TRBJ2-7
AMGQGDRDQY
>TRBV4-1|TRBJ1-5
ASSLQDGYNQPQH
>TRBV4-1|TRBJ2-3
TSSQRLVRTQY
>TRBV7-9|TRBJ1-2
ASSRSRDRGYGYT
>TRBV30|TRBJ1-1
AWSVLTEAF
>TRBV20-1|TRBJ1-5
SARGTVNQPQH
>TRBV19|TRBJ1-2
ASTPTGGAGGYT
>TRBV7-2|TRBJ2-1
ASSYRTGSTDTQF
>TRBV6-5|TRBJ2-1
ASSYSQGPEYNEQF
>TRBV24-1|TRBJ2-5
ATSDLGTQGAQTQY
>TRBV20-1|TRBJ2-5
SARRISGQETQY